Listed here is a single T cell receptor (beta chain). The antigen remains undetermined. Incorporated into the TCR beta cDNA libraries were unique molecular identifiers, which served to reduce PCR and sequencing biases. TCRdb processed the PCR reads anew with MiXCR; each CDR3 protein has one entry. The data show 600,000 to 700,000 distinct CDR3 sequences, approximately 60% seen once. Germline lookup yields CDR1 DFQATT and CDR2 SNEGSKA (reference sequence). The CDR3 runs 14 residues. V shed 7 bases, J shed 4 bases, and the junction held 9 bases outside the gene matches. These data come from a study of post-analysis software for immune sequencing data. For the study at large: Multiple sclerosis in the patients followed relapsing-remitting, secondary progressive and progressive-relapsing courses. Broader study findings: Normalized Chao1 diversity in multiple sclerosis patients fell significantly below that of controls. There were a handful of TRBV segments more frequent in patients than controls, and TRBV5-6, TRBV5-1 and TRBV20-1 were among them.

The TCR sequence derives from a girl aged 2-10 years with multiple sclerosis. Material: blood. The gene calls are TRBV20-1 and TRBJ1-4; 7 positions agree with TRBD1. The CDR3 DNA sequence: TGCAGTGTACCGAGAGGACAGGTTAATGAAAAACTGTTTTTT. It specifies CSVPRGQVNEKLFF.